This T cell receptor (beta chain) was profiled in a study of blood T cell repertoires in COVID-19. On the study more broadly: T cells, B-cell-depleted T cells, or PBMCs supplied cDNA or gDNA.

In Seattle, patients joined the study during active infection and were tracked longitudinally. Profiling relied on immunoSEQ multiplex PCR, and the TCRdb table lists in-frame clones only, not all of them. The top ten clones hold 5% to 6% of a sample with under 200,000 clones, around 83% of them seen once. The CDR3 consists of 14 residues. V lost 6 bases, J lost 4 bases, and 12 bases lay in between. Germline V gene lookup returns CDR1 LGHNT and CDR2 FRNRAP. V and J are TRBV12-5 and TRBJ2-2, with D possibly matching TRBD1 (5 bases). The TCR was taken from a woman in her fifties or sixties with COVID-19, enrolled during active disease. The sample consisted of peripheral blood. The CDR3, as DNA: TGTGCTAGTGGACAAGGGGTTGGCACCGGGGAGCTGTTTTTT. Amino acid sequence: CASGQGVGTGELFF.